This T cell receptor (beta chain) was found in a study of cytomegalovirus exposure and HLA in healthy donors. Across the study: Unique TCR beta sequences numbering some 120 million came from 190 million or so T cells in an earlier analysis. Study conclusions and caveats: In an earlier analysis, in several hundred donors, most V segments appeared productive either ~87% or ~30% of the time. A later analysis reportedly found fewer N-insertions in an Asian-associated ancestry cluster than the roughly 670-donor mean.

Researchers ran the PCR with 60 Vbeta and 13 Jbeta primers. Assay: immunoSEQ multiplex PCR; the TCRdb copy retains only in-frame clones and omits some. The sample lists roughly 130,000 clones; over 60% were seen once. A note on this clone: The antigen is undetermined.

The receptor was isolated from a woman between 35 and 50 years old in good health and CMV-seropositive. The material sequenced was PBMCs.

This CDR3 reads CASSLARGSEQYF. The CDR3 bases are TGTGCCAGCAGCTTAGCGAGGGGGAGCGAGCAGTACTTC. V gene TRBV7-2 combines with J gene TRBJ2-7; D perhaps matches TRBD1 (6 bases). Looked up from germline, CDR1 is SGHTA and CDR2 is FQGNSA. This CDR3 is built from 13 residues. V lost 0 bases, J lost 6 bases, and 9 bases lay in between. The full variable domain, rest sourced from reference TRBV7-2 and TRBJ2-7, is GAGVSQSPSNKVTEKGKDVELRCDPISGHTALYWYRQSLGQGLEFLIYFQGNSAPDKSGLPSDRFSAERTGGSVSTLTIQRTQQEDSAVYLCASSLARGSEQYFGPGTRLTVT.